This is a list of T cell receptor beta chains from one sample in a study of kidney transplant recipient with SARS-CoV-2 infection. TCRdb fed the reads into MiXCR, producing one record per CDR3 protein. Of about 250,000 distinct CDR3 sequences in the sample, around 30% were seen once. The sequencing used a blood sample, collected at baseline and between days 110 and 120 from a kidney transplant recipient. Receptor source: a male patient between 25 and 39 years old who had COVID-19 and was a kidney transplant recipient. Among the T cells, some may be from the graft donor. Both conserved end residues are part of each CDR3. The D gene is left open where the match is weak. Size is stated for part of the rows, as once, few or many counts, or as a class when the clone is expanded.

V	J	size	D	CDR3	DNA
TRBV28	TRBJ2-7	many	TRBD1	CASSFPTSGTGDEQYF	TGTGCCAGCAGTTTCCCCACGTCTGGGACAGGGGACGAGCAGTACTTC
TRBV5-4	TRBJ2-1	.	TRBD2	CASSATSGSSYNEQFF	TGTGCCAGCAGCGCTACTAGCGGCAGCTCCTACAATGAGCAGTTCTTC
TRBV7-2	TRBJ1-2	many	.	CASSLHPFDGYTF	TGTGCCAGCAGCTTACACCCGTTCGATGGCTACACCTTC
TRBV5-1	TRBJ1-2	many	.	CASKYASVRKTYGYTF	TGCGCCAGCAAGTATGCATCGGTTCGAAAGACCTATGGCTACACCTTC
TRBV7-9	TRBJ1-2	many	.	CASSLGADPNYGYTF	TGTGCCAGCAGCTTAGGAGCAGACCCTAACTATGGCTACACCTTC
TRBV5-4	TRBJ1-2	many	.	CASRTSVPGKTYGYTF	TGTGCCAGCAGAACAAGCGTACCAGGAAAGACCTATGGCTACACCTTC
TRBV5-4	TRBJ1-4	many	.	CASSLDRFNEKLFF	TGTGCCAGCAGCCTCGATCGGTTTAATGAAAAACTGTTTTTT
TRBV6-2/TRBV6-3	TRBJ2-1	.	.	CASSYGPSVEQFF	TGTGCCAGCAGTTACGGCCCTAGCGTTGAGCAGTTCTTC
TRBV19	TRBJ1-4	many	TRBD1	CASRSRGRGPGEKLFF	TGTGCCAGTAGATCTCGGGGAAGGGGGCCTGGTGAAAAACTGTTTTTT
TRBV12-2	TRBJ1-2	many	.	CASRCARTPRKTYGYTF	TGTGCAAGTCGCTGTGCACGGACTCCACGAAAGACCTATGGCTACACCTTC
TRBV7-8	TRBJ2-3	many	TRBD2	CASSSTSGSADTQYF	TGTGCCAGCAGCTCGACTAGCGGGAGCGCAGATACGCAGTATTTT
TRBV7-2	TRBJ2-1	.	.	CASSCRVYEQFF	TGTGCCAGCAGCTGCAGGGTATATGAGCAGTTCTTC
TRBV11-3	TRBJ2-1	many	.	CASSPTNGMNYNEQFF	TGTGCCAGCAGCCCGACCAACGGGATGAACTACAATGAGCAGTTCTTC
TRBV6-2/TRBV6-3	TRBJ2-5	many	TRBD2	CASSYETTSTETQYF	TGTGCCAGCAGTTACGAGACGACTAGCACAGAGACCCAGTACTTC
TRBV24-1	TRBJ1-2	many	TRBD1	CATSDSPGQGVRGYTF	TGTGCCACCAGTGATTCTCCGGGACAGGGGGTACGTGGCTACACCTTC
TRBV19	TRBJ1-3	many	TRBD1	CASSPRQGFFKGTGNTIYF	TGTGCCAGTAGTCCACGACAGGGTTTCTTCAAAGGGACTGGAAACACCATATATTTT
TRBV3-1	TRBJ2-5	many	.	CASSVSCPISFSETQYF	TGTGCCAGCAGCGTAAGTTGTCCCATTTCTTTCTCTGAGACCCAGTACTTC
TRBV20-1	TRBJ1-2	.	.	CSAGQGPDYGYTF	TGCAGTGCTGGTCAGGGACCCGACTATGGCTACACCTTC
TRBV13	TRBJ1-1	many	TRBD1	CASSVGQGSMAEAFF	TGTGCCAGCAGCGTGGGACAGGGGAGTATGGCTGAAGCTTTCTTT
TRBV4-3	TRBJ1-4	many	.	CASSQDMGGGVSNEKLFF	TGCGCCAGCAGCCAAGACATGGGCGGGGGAGTATCTAATGAAAAACTGTTTTTT
TRBV7-9	TRBJ2-4	few	.	CASSLAGQGLGRNIQYF	TGTGCCAGCAGCTTAGCGGGCCAGGGCCTCGGGAGAAACATTCAGTACTTC
TRBV29-1	TRBJ2-5	.	TRBD2	CSVGGPAGGTQYF	TGCAGCGTTGGAGGTCCAGCGGGGGGTACCCAGTACTTC
TRBV10-1	TRBJ1-2	many	.	CASSSRGRSRKTYGYTF	TGCGCCAGCAGTTCGCGGGGAAGATCGCGAAAGACCTATGGCTACACCTTC
TRBV19	TRBJ1-5	many	.	CASSPLWSNQPQHF	TGTGCCAGTAGTCCCCTTTGGAGCAATCAGCCCCAGCATTTT
TRBV6-6	TRBJ2-3	few	.	CASSPESPGDTQYF	TGTGCCAGCAGTCCAGAGAGTCCGGGGGATACGCAGTATTTT
TRBV7-3	TRBJ1-6	.	.	CASSLRGGNSPPHF	TGTGCCAGCAGCCTTCGGGGGGGGAATTCACCCCCCCACTTT
TRBV5-8	TRBJ2-7	many	.	CASSLGGGYHEQYF	TGTGCCAGCAGCTTGGGTGGAGGTTACCACGAGCAGTACTTC
TRBV12-3/TRBV12-4	TRBJ1-4	many	.	CASRSQPGDNEKLFF	TGTGCCAGCAGGTCACAGCCGGGAGACAATGAAAAACTGTTTTTT
TRBV9	TRBJ1-2	many	.	CASRRRYSRKTYGYTF	TGTGCCAGCCGTCGTAGGTACTCAAGAAAGACCTATGGCTACACCTTC
TRBV20-1	TRBJ2-7	many	TRBD1	CSAAGTVHYEQYF	TGCAGTGCCGCCGGGACAGTCCACTACGAGCAGTACTTC
TRBV12-3/TRBV12-4	TRBJ1-6	many	.	CASSPGGGETSPLHF	TGTGCCAGCAGTCCAGGTGGGGGGGAGACTTCACCCCTCCACTTT
TRBV12-3/TRBV12-4	TRBJ2-7	.	TRBD2	CASSLLGRYEGGPSFSYEQYF	TGTGCCAGCAGTTTACTAGGACGTTACGAGGGAGGGCCGTCATTCTCCTACGAGCAGTACTTC
TRBV27	TRBJ2-1	many	TRBD1	CASSLEGTVHEQFF	TGTGCCAGCAGTTTAGAGGGGACAGTGCATGAGCAGTTCTTC
TRBV11-3	TRBJ1-2	many	.	CASSNEYDLGKTYGYTF	TGTGCCAGCAGCAACGAATACGATCTCGGAAAGACCTATGGCTACACCTTC
TRBV27	TRBJ1-6	many	TRBD1	CASSNTGGNNSPLHF	TGTGCCAGCAGTAACACAGGGGGTAACAATTCACCCCTCCACTTT
TRBV7-4	TRBJ1-2	many	.	CASSASFSARKTYGYTF	TGTGCCAGCAGCGCAAGCTTTTCAGCTCGAAAGACCTATGGCTACACCTTC
TRBV27	TRBJ2-7	many	TRBD2	CASSFRGLGAEQYF	TGTGCCAGCAGTTTTAGGGGACTAGGGGCCGAGCAGTACTTC
TRBV6-5	TRBJ1-1	many	TRBD1	CASSGDRARAFF	TGTGCCAGCAGTGGGGACAGGGCGAGGGCTTTCTTT
TRBV5-4	TRBJ1-2	many	.	CASRIYVPGKTYGYTF	TGTGCCAGCAGAATATACGTACCAGGAAAGACCTATGGCTACACCTTC
TRBV10-3	TRBJ2-6	many	.	CAISPDGSSGANVLTF	TGTGCCATCAGTCCCGACGGGAGCTCTGGGGCCAACGTCCTGACTTTC
TRBV20-1	TRBJ2-1	.	TRBD2	CSARDPSLAEVHGEQFF	TGCAGTGCTAGAGATCCCAGCCTAGCGGAGGTCCATGGTGAGCAGTTCTTC
TRBV20-1	TRBJ2-7	many	TRBD1	CSATGTEKLYEQYF	TGCAGTGCAACCGGGACAGAGAAGCTTTACGAGCAGTACTTC
TRBV15	TRBJ2-3	.	.	CATSRHQGGFTDTQYF	TGTGCCACCAGCAGACATCAGGGGGGTTTCACAGATACGCAGTATTTT
TRBV5-8	TRBJ1-2	few	.	CASPPGHPRKTYGYTF	TGTGCCAGCCCTCCGGGTCATCCACGAAAGACCTATGGCTACACCTTC
TRBV27	TRBJ2-6	many	.	CASSAQPTGSGANVLTF	TGTGCCAGCAGTGCGCAGCCCACAGGCTCTGGGGCCAACGTCCTGACTTTC
TRBV15	TRBJ1-2	many	.	CATSYAKRCGKTYGYTF	TGTGCCACCAGCTATGCCAAAAGGTGTGGAAAGACCTATGGCTACACCTTC
TRBV12-3/TRBV12-4	TRBJ2-3	many	.	CASSLLPPFGIRTDTQYF	TGTGCCAGCAGTTTACTGCCCCCCTTCGGGATCCGCACAGATACGCAGTATTTT
TRBV5-5	TRBJ2-7	.	.	CASSSGPAHEQYF	TGCGCCAGCAGCTCCGGACCAGCCCACGAGCAGTACTTC
TRBV28	TRBJ1-2	.	.	CASSGTGVGCTF	TGTGCCAGCAGTGGAACAGGAGTCGGCTGCACCTTC
TRBV3-1	TRBJ2-3	many	.	CASRCVFPFVMQDTQYF	TGTGCCAGCAGATGCGTATTCCCATTTGTCATGCAAGATACGCAGTATTTT
TRBV20-1	TRBJ2-7	many	.	CSAQIRDYEQYF	TGCAGTGCCCAGATACGTGACTACGAGCAGTACTTC
TRBV6-6	TRBJ1-5	many	.	CASSYGDQPQHF	TGTGCCAGCAGTTACGGGGATCAGCCCCAGCATTTT
TRBV20-1	TRBJ2-3	few	.	CSARVTLASTDTQYF	TGCAGTGCTAGAGTTACTCTAGCAAGTACAGATACGCAGTATTTT
TRBV20-1	TRBJ2-1	many	TRBD2	CSARGSGTSGGGEQFF	TGCAGTGCTAGAGGGTCCGGGACTAGCGGAGGGGGTGAGCAGTTCTTC
TRBV19	TRBJ2-1	.	TRBD2	CASSLTSGRAYNEQFF	TGTGCCAGTAGTTTGACTAGCGGGAGGGCGTACAATGAGCAGTTCTTC